This TCR beta chain was recovered during a study of blood T cell repertoires in COVID-19. Clones were sequenced by immunoSEQ multiplex PCR, and TCRdb holds only the in-frame ones, with some missing. The data show 310,000 or so clones, 86% seen once. V lost 6 bases and J 2 bases, leaving 19 bases between the germline ends. Looked up from germline, CDR1 is LNHDA and CDR2 is SQIVND (reference sequence). The CDR3 has 16 amino acids. What was sequenced was peripheral blood. The sequence derives from a woman in her 50s with acute or convalescent COVID-19. The chain combines TRBV19 with TRBJ1-2; a possible D gene is TRBD1 (5 bases). CDR3 nucleotide sequence: TGTGCCAGTAGCAAAGGGCCCCAGGGTTCAAACTATGGCTACACCTTC. Its protein is CASSKGPQGSNYGYTF.